The 30 T cell receptor beta chains presented below share a single source sample, sequenced in a study of T-cell memory formation after mild COVID-19. TCRdb used MiXCR to reprocess the 5' RACE reads, holding one entry per CDR3 protein. Seen here are fewer than 400,000 distinct CDR3 sequences, 10% to 15% observed once, and the top ten hold roughly 23%. Sequenced sample: PBMCs or a T cell subset sorted from them (not recorded which). The receptors here all came from a man younger than 35 who had mild COVID-19 (a few samples of this study predate the infection). Cell type and time point are not known.

The V call is TRBV7-2, the J call TRBJ1-1; D might be TRBD1 (6 bases). This CDR3 has 16 amino acids. Trimming removed 2 bases from V and 0 bases from J, with 13 bases in between. Germline lookup yields CDR1 SGHTA and CDR2 FQGNSA. The CDR3 DNA reads as TGTGCCAGCAGCTTATGGGGCAGGGGATTGAACACTGAAGCTTTCTTT. It encodes CASSLWGRGLNTEAFF.

The sample holds a few counts of this clonotype. The chain couples TRBV7-2 to TRBJ1-2; D is unclear. CDR1 and CDR2 from the germline V gene are SGHTA and FQGNSA. The CDR3 is 14 amino acids. V dropped 4 bases and J dropped 7 bases, with 16 bases sitting between them. Here the CDR3 reads CASSSADLAAGYTF. The CDR3 DNA reads as TGTGCCAGCAGCTCTGCAGACCTAGCGGCTGGCTACACCTTC. Using reference TRBV7-2 and TRBJ1-2 for the parts outside the CDR3, the full variable domain is GAGVSQSPSNKVTEKGKDVELRCDPISGHTALYWYRQSLGQGLEFLIYFQGNSAPDKSGLPSDRFSAERTGGSVSTLTIQRTQQEDSAVYLCASSSADLAAGYTFGSGTRLTVV.

The chain links TRBV7-8 to TRBJ2-2; D gene uncertain. Germline-derived CDR1 and CDR2 are SGHVS and FQNEAQ. The CDR3 contains 14 residues. The ends were cut back, 5 bases at V and 3 bases at J, with 10 bases in the middle. In DNA form, the CDR3 reads TGTGCCAGCAGCCCTCAGGTCCACACCGGGGAGCTGTTTTTT. It is translated as CASSPQVHTGELFF.

The V call is TRBV7-8, the J call TRBJ2-1; 9 nucleotides agree with TRBD2. V was clipped by 5 bases and J by 0 bases; unmatched bases: 8. The CDR3 runs 17 residues. Germline lookup yields CDR1 SGHVS and CDR2 FQNEAQ. The CDR3 sequence is CASSIEVAGDSYNEQFF. The CDR3 coding sequence is TGTGCCAGCAGCATAGAGGTAGCGGGAGACTCCTACAATGAGCAGTTCTTC.

The chain employs TRBV6-2 or TRBV6-3 and TRBJ2-1; 11 bases match TRBD2. With 4 bases clipped from V and 7 bases from J, the junction kept 6 bases outside the gene matches. Germline V gene lookup returns CDR1 MNHEY and CDR2 SVGEGT. The CDR3 has 15 residues. For the CDR3, the DNA is TGTGCCAGCAGTTTGGGACTAGCGGTACGGAATGAGCAGTTCTTC. Translating gives CASSLGLAVRNEQFF.

This clonotype was recorded a few times. The chain uses TRBV5-1 and TRBJ2-7; a weak D match, TRBD2 (6 bases). Germline CDR1 and CDR2: SGHRS and YFSETQ. This CDR3 comprises 15 residues. Trimming removed 4 bases from V and 7 bases from J, with 21 bases in between. The CDR3 here is CASSQLAALAGEQYF. The DNA of the CDR3 is TGCGCCAGCAGCCAATTAGCGGCGCTGGCGGGAGAGCAGTACTTC. Full variable domain (missing parts from reference TRBV5-1 and TRBJ2-7): KAGVTQTPRYLIKTRGQQVTLSCSPISGHRSVSWYQQTPGQGLQFLFEYFSETQRNKGNFPGRFSGRQFSNSRSEMNVSTLELGDSALYLCASSQLAALAGEQYFGPGTRLTVT.

V is TRBV6-1 and J is TRBJ1-4, with D perhaps TRBD1 (6 bases). V lost 3 bases and J lost 6, with 11 bases in between. Germline CDR1 reads MNHNS; CDR2 reads SASEGT. This CDR3 is 14 amino acids long. The CDR3 sequence: CASSDGGGDEKLFF. The CDR3 DNA reads as TGTGCCAGCAGTGATGGGGGCGGGGATGAAAAACTGTTTTTT.

Ten or more counts support this clonotype. This chain links TRBV29-1 with TRBJ2-3; D tentatively reads TRBD1 or TRBD2 (5 bases each). Germline loops: CDR1 SQVTM, CDR2 ANQGSEA. This CDR3 contains 14 residues. The V and J ends lost 5 bases and 1 base respectively, with 13 bases between them. The CDR3 is CSVPQGPRTDTQYF. The CDR3 DNA follows: TGCAGCGTTCCGCAGGGACCTCGCACAGATACGCAGTATTTT.

The J gene is TRBJ2-3, the V gene TRBV20-1; TRBD2 agrees at 12 bases. Trimming removed 3 bases from V and 0 bases from J; junction bases left unmatched: 1. The germline V gene encodes CDR1 DFQATT and CDR2 SNEGSKA (reference sequence). The CDR3 spans 15 residues. The CDR3 nucleotides are TGCAGTGCTAGGGGACTAGCGGGTAGCACAGATACGCAGTATTTT. It yields the protein CSARGLAGSTDTQYF.

There are a few counts of this clonotype. The CDR3 protein is CASSTTSAAASGANVLTF. CDR3 sequence (DNA): TGTGCCAGCAGTACAACTAGTGCAGCGGCCTCTGGGGCCAACGTCCTGACTTTC. The chain couples TRBV12-3 or TRBV12-4 to TRBJ2-6; D may be TRBD2 (5 bases). Trimming took off 5 bases at V and 0 bases at J, with 17 bases between the two ends. The CDR3 is 18 amino acids.

This clonotype was seen repeatedly, ten times or more. The chain carries TRBV6-1 and TRBJ2-7; D is possibly TRBD2 (5 bases). Germline CDR1 MNHNS, CDR2 SASEGT. CDR3 size: 13 residues. Trimming cost V 0 bases and J 7 bases, with 10 bases left between them. The CDR3 DNA sequence: TGTGCCAGCAGTGAAGCCCGACCGGGGGAGCAGTACGTC. Amino acids: CASSEARPGEQYV.

This chain links TRBV7-8 with TRBJ2-2; a possible D gene is TRBD1 (5 bases). V lost 4 bases to trimming and J lost 1 base, with 10 bases between them. This CDR3 has 15 residues. Germline lookup yields CDR1 SGHVS and CDR2 FQNEAQ. The CDR3 loop is CASSSRTLNTGELFF. In DNA, the CDR3 is TGTGCCAGCAGCTCTAGGACACTGAACACCGGGGAGCTGTTTTTT.

The J gene is TRBJ2-1, the V gene TRBV5-1, with D tentatively TRBD1 (7 bases). Trimming pared 4 bases from V and 4 bases from J, leaving 18 bases between. CDR1 and CDR2 (germline): SGHRS, YFSETQ. This CDR3 has 16 amino acids. The DNA for the CDR3 is TGCGCCAGCAGCGGCTCAGGGGGGACCCGGTACAATGAGCAGTTCTTC. It codes for CASSGSGGTRYNEQFF.

This CDR3 is CASSLGDRGRIDTQYF. CDR3 DNA: TGTGCCAGCAGCTTAGGCGACAGGGGGCGTATAGATACGCAGTATTTT. The chain joins TRBV7-8 to TRBJ2-3, with 10 bases lining up with TRBD1. The ends lost 1 base at V and 5 bases at J; junction bases unmatched: 6. The germline V gene encodes CDR1 SGHVS and CDR2 FQNEAQ. This CDR3 contains 16 residues.

This clonotype occurred a few times. The V gene is TRBV20-1, the J gene TRBJ1-5, with D unclear. The CDR3 sequence is 13 residues long. Trimming removed 3 bases at V and 4 bases at J, with 10 bases between. CDR1 and CDR2 from the germline V gene are DFQATT and SNEGSKA (reference sequence). CDR3 sequence (DNA): TGCAGTGCTAGTCCCGATTGGAATCAGCCCCAGCATTTT. This translates into CSASPDWNQPQHF.

In its sample, this clonotype was seen many times. The gene calls are TRBV20-1 and TRBJ1-6, with 9 bases identical to TRBD1. J gave up 10 bases and V 6 bases, and 13 bases lay outside the gene matches. Germline CDR1 is DFQATT and CDR2 is SNEGSKA (reference sequence). This CDR3 has 15 residues. The DNA of the CDR3 is TGCAGTGCAACCGGGACAGGGCTCCTCTTATCACCCCTCCACTTT. Residues: CSATGTGLLLSPLHF.

This CDR3 reads CASSLLIQETQYF. As DNA, the CDR3 is TGCGCCAGCAGCCTCCTTATTCAAGAGACCCAGTACTTC. The chain links TRBV5-1 to TRBJ2-5; D uncertain. Trimming stripped 4 bases from V and 2 bases from J, with 9 bases between. The CDR3 is 13 amino acids. Germline V gene lookup returns CDR1 SGHRS and CDR2 YFSETQ.

The table lists this clonotype with a few counts. This sequence joins TRBV6-2 or TRBV6-3 and TRBJ2-1, with D perhaps assigned TRBD1 or TRBD2 (7 bases each). CDR1 and CDR2 from the germline V gene are MNHEY and SVGEGT. The CDR3 length is 15 residues. V was trimmed by 6 bases and J by 3 bases, leaving 15 bases between them. The CDR3 bases are TGTGCCAGCAGCTTCAGGGGGGGGTTCTACAATGAGCAGTTCTTC. The encoded protein is CASSFRGGFYNEQFF.

This clonotype was recorded a few times. The CDR3 protein is CASSYIVGNTF. The DNA of the CDR3 is TGTGCCAGCAGTTACATTGTAGGGAATACCTTC. The chain employs TRBV6-6 and TRBJ1-2; D unresolved. CDR3 length: 11 residues. Germline assignment: CDR1 MNHNY and CDR2 SVGAGI (reference sequence). The V end lost 2 bases, the J end lost 14 bases, and 12 bases lay between the germline ends.

The chain is built from TRBV7-2 and TRBJ1-5, with 10 nucleotides matching TRBD1. Germline V lookup: CDR1 SGHTA, CDR2 FQGNSA. The CDR3 loop spans 14 amino acids. V shed 7 bases and J 7 bases; nucleotides not matched to a gene: 7. The CDR3 sequence: CASTPGQGIQPQHF. Here the CDR3 DNA reads TGTGCCAGCACTCCGGGACAGGGGATACAGCCCCAGCATTTT.

V is TRBV12-3 or TRBV12-4 and J is TRBJ1-1; D remains unclear. Trimming left V 7 bases short and J 0 bases short, with 15 bases between. CDR3 length: 15 residues. CDR3 residues: CASTAVGKMNTEAFF. CDR3 in DNA: TGTGCCAGCACCGCGGTAGGGAAAATGAACACTGAAGCTTTCTTT.

The chain combines TRBV12-5 with TRBJ2-2; D remains unclear. With 6 bases removed from V and 4 bases from J, the gap between germline ends came to 21 bases. Germline V CDR1 and CDR2: LGHNT, FRNRAP. The CDR3 has 17 amino acids. CDR3 bases: TGTGCTAGTGGCAGAGAATATGGGAACTTAATCACCGGGGAGCTGTTTTTT. It codes for CASGREYGNLITGELFF.

This clonotype has only a few counts. The CDR3 reads CASTYLQGGNEQFF. The CDR3 coding sequence is TGTGCCAGCACTTACCTTCAGGGTGGGAATGAGCAGTTCTTC. V and J are TRBV12-3 or TRBV12-4 and TRBJ2-1; a possible D gene is TRBD1 (5 bases). Trimming removed 7 bases from V and 7 bases from J, with 17 bases in between. CDR3 length: 14 residues.

The genes are TRBV3-2 and TRBJ1-2; the table's D call, TRBD1, has no DNA check behind it. TRBV3-2 is a pseudogene segment. There are 15 residues in the CDR3. CDR3 amino acids: CASSQDQGGGYGYTF. CDR3 DNA: TGTGCCAGCAGCCAAGACCAGGGCGGTGGCTATGGCTACACCTTC.

The chain couples TRBV6-2 or TRBV6-3 to TRBJ2-1, with 8 bases aligning to TRBD1. The CDR3 sequence is 14 residues long. J lost 8 bases, V lost 5 bases, and 8 bases had no gene match. Germline V gene data show CDR1 as MNHEY and CDR2 as SVGEGT. CDR3 region: CASSPGQELDEQFF. CDR3 sequence (DNA): TGTGCCAGCAGTCCGGGACAGGAGCTGGATGAGCAGTTCTTC.

The chain uses TRBV4-1 and TRBJ2-3; 7 bases match TRBD2. The CDR3 length is 13 residues. The germline V gene encodes CDR1 MGHRA and CDR2 YSYEKL. The V gene end was trimmed by 6 bases and the J gene end by 4 bases; junction bases not matched to a gene: 4. CDR3 nucleotide sequence: TGCGCCAGCAGGGCGGGGAGGGCAGATACGCAGTATTTT. Translation gives CASRAGRADTQYF.

The CDR3 DNA follows: TGTGCCAGCAGCTCGAACGGACAGGGGAGTGGTAAACTGTTTTTT. Protein: CASSSNGQGSGKLFF. The chain is built from TRBV6-5 and TRBJ1-4; 9 bases align to TRBD1. Germline trimming cut 6 bases from V and 11 bases from J; bases unmatched to any gene: 13. CDR1 MNHEY and CDR2 SVGAGI come from the germline V gene. The CDR3 runs 15 residues.

This clonotype was seen a handful of times. This chain connects TRBV4-1 to TRBJ1-2; D unresolved. V lost 0 bases to trimming and J lost 2 bases, with 7 bases between them. The CDR3 extends over 14 amino acids. From germline, CDR1 is MGHRA and CDR2 YSYEKL. The CDR3 region has the DNA TGCGCCAGCAGCCAAGAAACCGACAACTATGGCTACACCTTC. This sequence encodes CASSQETDNYGYTF.

The V and J genes are TRBV7-9 and TRBJ2-7, with D uncertain. The V end was cut by 7 bases, the J end by 2 bases, with 12 bases between. The CDR3 spans 13 residues. Germline V lookup: CDR1 SEHNR, CDR2 FQNEAQ (reference sequence). The CDR3 DNA is TGTGCCAGCAACCGTGGGATCCCCTACGAGCAGTACTTC. It codes for CASNRGIPYEQYF.

The chain combines TRBV18 with TRBJ1-4; perhaps TRBD1 as D (5 bases). V lost 5 bases and J lost 2, with 12 bases in between. The CDR3 is made up of 15 amino acids. The germline V gene has CDR1 KGHSH and CDR2 LQKENI. This CDR3 reads CASSEVWGTNEKLFF. The CDR3 coding sequence is TGTGCCAGCTCAGAAGTTTGGGGGACTAATGAAAAACTGTTTTTT.